This T cell receptor beta chain was sequenced in a study of shared clonotypes between healthy human individuals. Germline values: CDR1 WSHSY, CDR2 SAAADI. CDR3 length: 14 residues. V was shortened by 6 bases and J by 2 bases, with 11 bases between the two germline ends. Here immunoSEQ multiplex PCR was the method, and the copy in TCRdb shows in-frame clones only, minus some. Altogether about 1.9 million clones are present, about 94% being singletons, with the ten largest covering around 1.7%. CD8 cells regarded as naive lacked CD45RO, were positively chosen for CCR7, and omitted terminally differentiated effector memory CD45RA+ cells.

This sequence was found in a man in his late teens or twenties in good health. Some clones in this sample may be carry-over from other donors' samples. The gene calls are TRBV10-2 and TRBJ2-1; no reliable D call. Material for sequencing was naive CD8+ T cells from PBMCs. In DNA, the CDR3 is TGCGCCAGCAGGTCCCTGGATACCTACAATGAGCAGTTCTTC. This encodes CASRSLDTYNEQFF.